Listed below are T cell receptor beta chains from one sample, sequenced in a study of blood T cell repertoires in COVID-19. Sequencing was performed with immunoSEQ multiplex PCR; in TCRdb, only in-frame clones are kept and a portion is missing. The sample contains around 200,000 clones, more than 70% of which appear only once. The sample was peripheral blood. The origin of the receptors is a man aged 40-49 years with active or convalescent COVID-19. CDR3s include the opening cysteine and the closing phenylalanine or tryptophan. Fields, in order: clone size, J gene, V gene, D gene, CDR3 protein, CDR3 DNA. A D gene is named only where the DNA matches it firmly. The size of a clone is reported for some rows only, either as once, few or many, or as a class for expanded clones.

clone size: NA; J gene: TRBJ2-5; V gene: TRBV4-2; D gene: NA; CDR3 protein: CASSQLLNQETQYF; CDR3 DNA: TGTGCCAGCAGCCAATTGTTAAATCAAGAGACCCAGTACTTC
clone size: NA; J gene: TRBJ2-3; V gene: TRBV15; D gene: TRBD1; CDR3 protein: CATSNRGSTDTQYF; CDR3 DNA: TGTGCCACCAGCAACAGGGGGAGCACAGATACGCAGTATTTT
clone size: NA; J gene: TRBJ1-2; V gene: TRBV10-3; D gene: TRBD1; CDR3 protein: CAIKEGQTENYGYTF; CDR3 DNA: TGTGCCATCAAGGAGGGACAGACTGAGAACTATGGCTACACCTTC
clone size: NA; J gene: TRBJ2-1; V gene: TRBV24-1; D gene: TRBD1; CDR3 protein: CATSPGRHQGAGLGNNEQFF; CDR3 DNA: TGTGCCACCAGCCCAGGACGACACCAGGGGGCCGGGCTAGGGAACAATGAGCAGTTCTTC
clone size: NA; J gene: TRBJ1-1; V gene: TRBV30; D gene: NA; CDR3 protein: CAWKNRVSSTEAFF; CDR3 DNA: TGTGCCTGGAAGAACAGGGTCTCGAGCACTGAAGCTTTCTTT
clone size: NA; J gene: TRBJ2-6; V gene: TRBV30; D gene: NA; CDR3 protein: CAWGGVAAGANVLTF; CDR3 DNA: TGTGCCTGGGGAGGAGTGGCGGCTGGGGCCAACGTCCTGACTTTC
clone size: NA; J gene: TRBJ1-1; V gene: TRBV12-3/TRBV12-4; D gene: NA; CDR3 protein: CASSPQIEAFF; CDR3 DNA: TGTGCCAGCAGTCCACAGATTGAAGCTTTCTTT
clone size: once; J gene: TRBJ1-2; V gene: TRBV6-1; D gene: NA; CDR3 protein: CASSETRGYTF; CDR3 DNA: TGTGCCAGCAGTGAAACGAGGGGCTACACCTTC
clone size: NA; J gene: TRBJ1-6; V gene: TRBV4-1; D gene: NA; CDR3 protein: CASSRAAGVSPLHF; CDR3 DNA: TGCGCCAGCAGCCGCGCCGCGGGGGTCTCACCCCTCCACTTT
clone size: once; J gene: TRBJ1-2; V gene: TRBV19; D gene: TRBD1; CDR3 protein: CASRIGVGQGGHGYTF; CDR3 DNA: TGTGCCAGTAGAATCGGGGTCGGTCAGGGGGGTCATGGCTACACCTTC
clone size: NA; J gene: TRBJ2-7; V gene: TRBV28; D gene: TRBD2; CDR3 protein: CASTSGIYEQYF; CDR3 DNA: TGTGCCAGCACTAGCGGGATTTACGAGCAGTACTTC
clone size: NA; J gene: TRBJ2-7; V gene: TRBV5-1; D gene: NA; CDR3 protein: CASSDAGRESYEQYF; CDR3 DNA: TGCGCCAGCAGCGACGCCGGGAGAGAAAGCTACGAGCAGTACTTC
clone size: NA; J gene: TRBJ2-1; V gene: TRBV3-1/TRBV3-2; D gene: NA; CDR3 protein: CASSQEEAASEYNEQFF; CDR3 DNA: TGTGCCAGCAGCCAAGAAGAGGCGGCTAGCGAATACAATGAGCAGTTCTTC
clone size: NA; J gene: TRBJ1-2; V gene: TRBV9; D gene: NA; CDR3 protein: CASSEAAGLPADGYTF; CDR3 DNA: TGTGCCAGCAGCGAGGCGGCCGGACTACCCGCTGATGGCTACACCTTC
clone size: NA; J gene: TRBJ1-3; V gene: TRBV6-5; D gene: NA; CDR3 protein: CASRDFDSGNTIYF; CDR3 DNA: TGTGCCAGCAGAGACTTCGACAGTGGAAACACCATATATTTT
clone size: once; J gene: TRBJ1-1; V gene: TRBV29-1; D gene: NA; CDR3 protein: CSVGGSLPLNTEAFF; CDR3 DNA: TGCAGCGTTGGAGGGTCCCTACCGTTGAACACTGAAGCTTTCTTT
clone size: NA; J gene: TRBJ2-7; V gene: TRBV7-9; D gene: TRBD1; CDR3 protein: CASSSQGANEQYF; CDR3 DNA: TGTGCCAGCAGCTCTCAGGGGGCGAACGAGCAGTACTTC
clone size: NA; J gene: TRBJ2-1; V gene: TRBV24-1; D gene: TRBD2; CDR3 protein: CASSSGGANEQFF; CDR3 DNA: TGTGCCTCATCTAGCGGGGGGGCTAATGAGCAGTTCTTC
clone size: NA; J gene: TRBJ1-5; V gene: TRBV10-2; D gene: NA; CDR3 protein: CASGLGREQPQHF; CDR3 DNA: TGCGCCAGCGGTCTGGGGCGGGAACAGCCCCAGCATTTT
clone size: NA; J gene: TRBJ1-1; V gene: TRBV18; D gene: NA; CDR3 protein: CASSPGQNTEAFF; CDR3 DNA: TGTGCCAGCTCACCAGGGCAGAACACTGAAGCTTTCTTT
clone size: NA; J gene: TRBJ2-3; V gene: TRBV5-1; D gene: TRBD2; CDR3 protein: CASGAWGWTSGRAIADTQYF; CDR3 DNA: TGCGCCAGCGGAGCTTGGGGGTGGACTAGCGGGAGGGCCATCGCAGATACGCAGTATTTT
clone size: NA; J gene: TRBJ2-4; V gene: TRBV7-9; D gene: NA; CDR3 protein: CASSYYRTVEAKNIQYF; CDR3 DNA: TGTGCCAGCAGCTACTATCGGACAGTGGAGGCCAAAAACATTCAGTACTTC
clone size: many; J gene: TRBJ1-5; V gene: TRBV19; D gene: TRBD1; CDR3 protein: CASSIPVGVDRGNQPQHF; CDR3 DNA: TGTGCCAGTAGTATTCCAGTTGGCGTTGACAGGGGCAATCAGCCCCAGCATTTT
clone size: NA; J gene: TRBJ1-1; V gene: TRBV12-3/TRBV12-4; D gene: NA; CDR3 protein: CASSLVRGSAFF; CDR3 DNA: TGTGCCAGCAGTTTAGTAAGGGGATCAGCTTTCTTT
clone size: once; J gene: TRBJ2-3; V gene: TRBV5-1; D gene: NA; CDR3 protein: CASLPLASTDTQYF; CDR3 DNA: TGCGCCAGCCTACCCTTAGCCAGCACAGATACGCAGTATTTT
clone size: NA; J gene: TRBJ2-5; V gene: TRBV12-3/TRBV12-4; D gene: TRBD1; CDR3 protein: CASTDRVETQYF; CDR3 DNA: TGTGCCAGCACGGACAGGGTCGAGACCCAGTACTTC
clone size: NA; J gene: TRBJ1-2; V gene: TRBV6-5; D gene: TRBD1; CDR3 protein: CASRESEGAYGYTF; CDR3 DNA: TGTGCCAGCCGAGAGTCGGAGGGGGCCTATGGCTACACCTTC
clone size: NA; J gene: TRBJ1-1; V gene: TRBV24-1; D gene: TRBD1; CDR3 protein: CATSDGQGLNTEAFF; CDR3 DNA: TGTGCCACCAGTGATGGACAGGGCCTGAACACTGAAGCTTTCTTT
clone size: NA; J gene: TRBJ1-5; V gene: TRBV7-9; D gene: TRBD1; CDR3 protein: CASSQGQGNQPQHF; CDR3 DNA: TGTGCCAGCAGCCAGGGACAGGGCAATCAGCCCCAGCATTTT
clone size: NA; J gene: TRBJ2-1; V gene: TRBV5-1; D gene: NA; CDR3 protein: CASSLEQGYNEQFF; CDR3 DNA: TGCGCCAGCAGCTTGGAGCAGGGCTACAATGAGCAGTTCTTC
clone size: once; J gene: TRBJ2-3; V gene: TRBV10-3; D gene: NA; CDR3 protein: CAIRTGSTDTQYF; CDR3 DNA: TGTGCCATCAGGACAGGTAGCACAGATACGCAGTATTTT
clone size: NA; J gene: TRBJ2-5; V gene: TRBV19; D gene: NA; CDR3 protein: CASSRQGGETQYF; CDR3 DNA: TGTGCCAGTAGTAGGCAGGGAGGAGAGACCCAGTACTTC
clone size: many; J gene: TRBJ1-2; V gene: TRBV27; D gene: NA; CDR3 protein: CASSSWGGYGYTF; CDR3 DNA: TGTGCCAGCAGTTCATGGGGGGGTTATGGCTACACCTTC
clone size: NA; J gene: TRBJ1-2; V gene: TRBV28; D gene: NA; CDR3 protein: CASSPRLWREANTF; CDR3 DNA: TGTGCCAGCAGCCCACGCCTTTGGCGGGAAGCGAACACCTTC
clone size: NA; J gene: TRBJ1-2; V gene: TRBV4-3; D gene: NA; CDR3 protein: CASSQDEAGDYGYTF; CDR3 DNA: TGCGCCAGCAGCCAAGATGAAGCAGGGGACTATGGCTACACCTTC
clone size: NA; J gene: TRBJ2-7; V gene: TRBV7-2; D gene: TRBD2; CDR3 protein: CASRFHRGESYEQYF; CDR3 DNA: TGTGCCAGCAGGTTCCATCGGGGGGAGTCCTACGAGCAGTACTTC
clone size: NA; J gene: TRBJ1-1; V gene: TRBV2; D gene: NA; CDR3 protein: CASSEAEGLSTEAFF; CDR3 DNA: TGTGCCAGCAGTGAAGCGGAGGGCCTGAGCACTGAAGCTTTCTTT
clone size: NA; J gene: TRBJ2-7; V gene: TRBV30; D gene: TRBD2; CDR3 protein: CAWSTGGGGYEQYF; CDR3 DNA: TGTGCCTGGAGTACGGGAGGGGGGGGCTACGAGCAGTACTTC
clone size: NA; J gene: TRBJ2-2; V gene: TRBV19; D gene: NA; CDR3 protein: CASSIDSRVTGELFF; CDR3 DNA: TGTGCCAGTAGTATAGATTCTCGCGTTACCGGGGAGCTGTTTTTT
clone size: NA; J gene: TRBJ1-6; V gene: TRBV5-1; D gene: NA; CDR3 protein: CASSSGGTENSPLHF; CDR3 DNA: TGCGCCAGCAGCTCGGGAGGGACTGAAAATTCACCCCTCCACTTT
clone size: NA; J gene: TRBJ1-4; V gene: TRBV11-3; D gene: NA; CDR3 protein: CASSPGWEENEKLFF; CDR3 DNA: TGTGCCAGCAGCCCAGGGTGGGAAGAAAATGAAAAACTGTTTTTT
clone size: few; J gene: TRBJ2-7; V gene: TRBV3-1/TRBV3-2; D gene: NA; CDR3 protein: CASSHQNYEQYF; CDR3 DNA: TGTGCCAGCAGCCACCAGAACTACGAGCAGTACTTC
clone size: NA; J gene: TRBJ2-1; V gene: TRBV20-1; D gene: NA; CDR3 protein: CSVGSPNEQFF; CDR3 DNA: TGCAGTGTCGGGAGTCCCAATGAGCAGTTCTTC
clone size: NA; J gene: TRBJ2-2; V gene: TRBV6-5; D gene: TRBD1; CDR3 protein: CASRTGQGKTGELFF; CDR3 DNA: TGTGCCAGCAGAACGGGACAGGGGAAGACCGGGGAGCTGTTTTTT
clone size: few; J gene: TRBJ1-5; V gene: TRBV11-3; D gene: TRBD1; CDR3 protein: CEGPRTGNQPQHF; CDR3 DNA: TGTGAGGGGCCGAGGACAGGGAATCAGCCCCAGCATTTT
clone size: once; J gene: TRBJ2-7; V gene: TRBV11-2; D gene: TRBD1; CDR3 protein: CASSSIRDRGPNF; CDR3 DNA: TGTGCCAGCAGCTCAATCCGGGACAGGGGACCTAACTTC
clone size: once; J gene: TRBJ1-5; V gene: TRBV3-1/TRBV3-2; D gene: TRBD1; CDR3 protein: CASSQGTGDNQPQHF; CDR3 DNA: TGTGCCAGCAGCCAGGGGACAGGGGACAATCAGCCCCAGCATTTT
clone size: once; J gene: TRBJ2-3; V gene: TRBV11-3; D gene: TRBD1; CDR3 protein: CASRDRVEDTQYF; CDR3 DNA: TGTGCCAGCAGGGACAGGGTGGAGGATACGCAGTATTTT
clone size: NA; J gene: TRBJ2-5; V gene: TRBV11-3; D gene: NA; CDR3 protein: CASSSLGHPETQYF; CDR3 DNA: TGTGCCAGCAGTTCCCTGGGACACCCCGAAACCCAGTACTTC
clone size: NA; J gene: TRBJ1-2; V gene: TRBV6-5; D gene: NA; CDR3 protein: CASDRRIDYGYTF; CDR3 DNA: TGTGCCAGCGACAGGCGGATCGACTATGGCTACACCTTC
clone size: few; J gene: TRBJ2-7; V gene: TRBV2; D gene: TRBD1; CDR3 protein: CASTIDRDSSYEQYF; CDR3 DNA: TGTGCCAGCACCATAGACCGGGACAGCTCCTACGAGCAGTACTTC
clone size: NA; J gene: TRBJ1-3; V gene: TRBV19; D gene: NA; CDR3 protein: CASPSDSSGNTIYF; CDR3 DNA: TGTGCCAGCCCCTCCGACAGCTCTGGAAACACCATATATTTT